The 18 T cell receptor beta chains below come from one sample, sequenced in a study of T cell responses to AZD1222 COVID-19 vaccine. Generated by immunoSEQ multiplex PCR, the TCRdb table keeps only in-frame clones and is missing some. Of approximately 180,000 clones listed, about 85% were seen once; the top ten hold 2% to 3%. The material was peripheral blood, obtained on day 0 of AZD1222 vaccination. These receptors all stem from an adult in good health.

The rearrangement joins TRBV7-3 to TRBJ1-1; TRBD1 agrees at 9 bases. Germline V gene sequence: CDR1 SGHTA, CDR2 FQGTGA. The CDR3 totals 20 residues. V gave up 0 bases and J gave up 5 bases; unmatched junction bases: 19. In DNA form, the CDR3 reads TGTGCCAGCAGCTTAACTCCCGGACAGGGGAGGGTCGGTCTACTTACTGAAGCTTTCTTT. This gives the protein CASSLTPGQGRVGLLTEAFF.

V usage is TRBV28 and J usage is TRBJ2-1; D may be TRBD2 (7 bases). The V gene's germline CDR1 is MDHEN and CDR2 SYDVKM. CDR3 length equals 14 residues. V was shortened by 5 bases and J by 8 bases, with 16 bases between the two germline ends. DNA for the CDR3: TGTGCCAGCAGTCAGGCGGGGGCCAAGGATGAGCAGTTCTTC. Translating gives CASSQAGAKDEQFF.

This chain connects TRBV5-1 to TRBJ2-2, with 11 bases identical to TRBD2. The trim removed 2 bases at V and 6 bases at J, leaving 3 bases unmatched. Germline-derived CDR1 and CDR2 are SGHRS and YFSETQ. This CDR3 has 15 amino acids. CDR3 in DNA: TGCGCCAGCAGCTTACTAGCGGGAGCCCCCGGGGAGCTGTTTTTT. Amino acids: CASSLLAGAPGELFF.

J is TRBJ2-1 and V is TRBV6-2 or TRBV6-3; D uncertain. The germline V gene has CDR1 MNHEY and CDR2 SVGEGT. The CDR3 totals 12 residues. V was shortened by 4 bases and J by 6 bases, with 7 bases between the two germline ends. In DNA form, the CDR3 reads TGTGCCAGCAGTTTCAGCCGCAATGAGCAGTTCTTC. The encoded protein is CASSFSRNEQFF.

The V and J genes are TRBV13 and TRBJ1-2, with TRBD1 identical over 7 bases. This CDR3 contains 13 residues. Germline CDR1 and CDR2: PRHDT and FYEKMQ (reference sequence). V lost 9 bases and J lost 6; bases outside the gene matches: 10. Here the CDR3 reads CASGDRALHGYTF. Here the CDR3 DNA reads TGTGCCAGTGGGGACAGAGCTCTACATGGCTACACCTTC.

V is TRBV11-2 and J is TRBJ2-5; 8 bases line up with TRBD1. The CDR3 sequence is 14 residues long. V lost 4 bases, J lost 4 bases, and 5 bases stayed unmatched. Germline V gene lookup returns CDR1 SGHAT and CDR2 FQNNGV. The CDR3 DNA reads TGTGCCAGCAGCTACAGGACAGGGAGAGAGACCCAGTACTTC. Encoded protein: CASSYRTGRETQYF.

This clone was observed a few times. The chain combines TRBV3-1 (or the pseudogene TRBV3-2) with TRBJ1-1; 9 positions agree with TRBD1. The J segment lost 2 bases and the V segment lost 0 bases, leaving 13 bases of the junction unmatched. CDR3 length: 19 amino acids. Per germline, CDR1 LGHDT and CDR2 YNNKEL (reference sequence). The CDR3 here is CASSQDYRSGQGKNTEAFF. CDR3 nucleotide sequence: TGTGCCAGCAGCCAAGATTATCGTTCGGGACAGGGAAAAAACACTGAAGCTTTCTTT.

This CDR3 is CASSLGQTYNEQFF. The CDR3 nucleotides read TGTGCCAGCAGCTTGGGACAGACCTACAATGAGCAGTTCTTC. The V call is TRBV7-9, the J call TRBJ2-1; 7 nucleotides align to TRBD1. Germline V gene sequence: CDR1 SEHNR, CDR2 FQNEAQ (reference sequence). The CDR3 spans 14 residues. With V trimmed by 3 bases and J by 2 bases, 1 base remained unmatched.

The sample holds one count of this clone. This chain links TRBV4-1 with TRBJ2-2; D is ambiguous. V was clipped by 4 bases and J by 6 bases, with 9 bases between them. The CDR3 is made up of 13 amino acids. The V gene's germline CDR1 is MGHRA and CDR2 YSYEKL. The CDR3, as DNA: TGCGCCAGCAGCCGGGTGTGGGCCGGGGAGCTGTTTTTT. It translates to CASSRVWAGELFF.

This clone was counted once. The chain recombines TRBV7-3 with TRBJ1-6; D gene ambiguous. Trimming removed 4 bases at V and 13 bases at J, with 14 bases between. Germline lookup yields CDR1 SGHTA and CDR2 FQGTGA. The CDR3 has 13 amino acids. CDR3 sequence: CASSSTNSGPLHF. The CDR3 DNA sequence: TGTGCCAGCAGCTCGACGAACTCTGGCCCCCTCCACTTT.

The rearrangement joins TRBV5-4 to TRBJ2-5; 8 positions agree with TRBD1. CDR1 SGHNT and CDR2 YYREEE come from the germline V gene (reference sequence). This CDR3 has 15 amino acids. Trimming took 2 bases from V and 5 from J; bases not matched to a gene: 8. CDR3 protein: CASSFSGGAGETQYF. Written as DNA, the CDR3 is TGTGCCAGCAGCTTTTCAGGGGGCGCAGGGGAGACCCAGTACTTC.

This clone was seen once. The chain joins TRBV6-4 to TRBJ2-1, with D uncertain. The germline gives CDR1 MRHNA, CDR2 SNTAGT. The CDR3 consists of 14 residues. V was cut by 2 bases and J by 6 bases, with 11 bases left in between. The CDR3 sequence is CASSDLRSPNEQFF. The CDR3, as DNA: TGTGCCAGCAGTGACCTGAGGAGCCCCAATGAGCAGTTCTTC.

The V call is TRBV13, the J call TRBJ2-7; D is unresolved. Looked up from germline, CDR1 is PRHDT and CDR2 is FYEKMQ (reference sequence). The CDR3 totals 14 residues. Trimming took 0 bases from V and 0 from J, leaving 6 bases between them. The CDR3, as DNA: TGTGCCAGCAGCTTAGGGGACGGCTCCTACGAGCAGTACTTC. Its protein product is CASSLGDGSYEQYF.

The CDR3: CASSRRGVNTEAFF. CDR3 nucleotide sequence: TGTGCCAGTAGCCGCCGGGGAGTGAACACTGAAGCTTTCTTT. The chain employs TRBV19 and TRBJ1-1; D is unresolved. This CDR3 is 14 amino acids long. Trimming removed 6 bases at V and 0 bases at J, with 11 bases between. Germline V gene lookup returns CDR1 LNHDA and CDR2 SQIVND (reference sequence). The variable domain in full, with the rest retrieved from reference TRBV19 and TRBJ1-1, is DGGITQSPKYLFRKEGQNVTLSCEQNLNHDAMYWYRQDPGQGLRLIYYSQIVNDFQKGDIAEGYSVSREKKESFPLTVTSAQKNPTAFYLCASSRRGVNTEAFFGQGTRLTVV.

This chain uses TRBV18 with TRBJ1-4, with D uncertain. The germline V gene encodes CDR1 KGHSH and CDR2 LQKENI. V lost 3 bases and J lost 2, with 7 bases in between. The CDR3 covers 14 residues. CDR3 residues: CASSPQNTNEKLFF. Here the CDR3 DNA reads TGTGCCAGCTCACCCCAGAATACTAATGAAAAACTGTTTTTT. The variable domain in full, with the rest retrieved from reference TRBV18 and TRBJ1-4, is NAGVMQNPRHLVRRRGQEARLRCSPMKGHSHVYWYRQLPEEGLKFMVYLQKENIIDESGMPKERFSAEFPKEGPSILRIQQVVRGDSAAYFCASSPQNTNEKLFFGSGTQLSVL.

This chain connects TRBV29-1 to TRBJ2-7; a possible D gene is TRBD1 (6 bases). Germline-derived CDR1 and CDR2 are SQVTM and ANQGSEA. This CDR3 is 12 amino acids long. V lost 4 bases and J 0 bases, leaving 7 bases between the germline ends. CDR3 in DNA: TGCAGCGTTGCAGGGGACTCCTACGAGCAGTACTTC. Translating gives CSVAGDSYEQYF.

CDR3: CASLNDRAGIYEQYF. CDR3 DNA: TGTGCCAGCCTTAACGACCGAGCGGGGATCTACGAGCAGTACTTC. This rearrangement joins TRBV6-5 to TRBJ2-7, with 7 bases identical to TRBD2. Germline lookup yields CDR1 MNHEY and CDR2 SVGAGI. The CDR3 has 15 amino acids. Trimming cost V 8 bases and J 3 bases; bases outside gene matches: 13.

The rearrangement joins TRBV11-3 to TRBJ2-7, with unresolved D. This CDR3 is 12 amino acids long. The germline V and J ends were trimmed by 8 bases and 4 bases, with 12 bases remaining between them. Germline-derived CDR1 and CDR2 are SGHNT and YENEEA. CDR3 nucleotide sequence: TGTGCCAGCGGGCCGAACGTTTACGAGCAGTACTTC. It translates to CASGPNVYEQYF.